This entry lists 10 T cell receptor beta chains sequenced from one sample in a study of control samples from healthy donors and cancer patients. Using immunoSEQ multiplex PCR, the repertoire was profiled, and TCRdb retains in-frame clones only, with some absent. The sample includes 90,000 or so clones, around nine tenths seen only once; the top ten take less than 9%. Sequencing used blood. The receptors stem from a woman aged 55-70 years in good health.

The J gene is TRBJ2-7, the V gene TRBV28; D ambiguous. V was cut by 6 bases and J by 4 bases, with 10 bases left in between. This CDR3 has 12 residues. The germline V gene encodes CDR1 MDHEN and CDR2 SYDVKM. The CDR3 DNA reads as TGTGCCAGCAGCGTTAAGGGATACGAGCAGTACTTC. Its translation: CASSVKGYEQYF.

V and J are TRBV30 and TRBJ2-2, with 9 bases aligning to TRBD2. The germline gives CDR1 GTSNPN, CDR2 SVGIG (reference sequence). After removal of 8 bases from V and 2 bases from J, the junction contained 6 bases not matched to a gene. The CDR3 contains 14 residues. CDR3 sequence (DNA): TGTGCCGCGGGGGGGGACAGCAACACCGGGGAGCTGTTTTTT. Encoded protein: CAAGGDSNTGELFF.

This rearrangement joins TRBV4-2 to TRBJ2-5, with 10 bases lining up with TRBD1. J was trimmed by 4 bases and V by 4 bases; bases with no gene match: 3. The V gene's germline CDR1 is LGHNA and CDR2 YNFKEQ. This CDR3 comprises 14 residues. This CDR3 reads CASSRQGAGETQYF. For the CDR3, the DNA is TGTGCCAGCAGCCGACAGGGGGCAGGAGAGACCCAGTACTTC.

The chain couples TRBV1 to TRBJ2-1; the listed D gene, TRBD1, was not tested against the DNA. TRBV1 is tagged as a pseudogene. The CDR3 runs 15 residues. CDR3 residues: CTSSQGGLTYNEQFF. As DNA, the CDR3 is TGCACCAGCAGCCAAGGGGGGCTTACCTACAATGAGCAGTTCTTC.

This chain links TRBV3-1 (or the pseudogene TRBV3-2) with TRBJ1-2; no definite D call. V was clipped by 1 base and J by 4 bases, with 10 bases between them. The CDR3 covers 14 residues. Germline V gene lookup returns CDR1 LGHDT and CDR2 YNNKEL (reference sequence). CDR3 bases: TGTGCCAGCAGCCAAGGTCAGAGGAGCTATGGCTACACCTTC. Protein product: CASSQGQRSYGYTF.

The J gene is TRBJ1-3, the V gene TRBV19, with D possibly being TRBD1 (5 bases). The germline gives CDR1 LNHDA, CDR2 SQIVND (reference sequence). The CDR3 is made up of 19 amino acids. V lost 6 bases, J lost 1 base, and 25 bases lay in between. The CDR3, as DNA: TGTGCCAGTAGCCTCCAAGAAGGGGTCCGTGGGATATCTGGAAACACCATATATTTT. It specifies CASSLQEGVRGISGNTIYF. Together with reference TRBV19 and TRBJ1-3, the CDR3 gives the full variable domain: DGGITQSPKYLFRKEGQNVTLSCEQNLNHDAMYWYRQDPGQGLRLIYYSQIVNDFQKGDIAEGYSVSREKKESFPLTVTSAQKNPTAFYLCASSLQEGVRGISGNTIYFGEGSWLTVV.

This chain uses TRBV2 with TRBJ1-6, with D perhaps TRBD1 (6 bases). The CDR3 has 16 residues. Trimming removed 6 bases from V and 3 bases from J, with 15 bases in between. Germline lookup yields CDR1 SNHLY and CDR2 FYNNEI. CDR3 region: CASRTGQAIYNSPLHF. The CDR3 DNA sequence: TGTGCCAGCAGAACAGGGCAAGCCATCTATAATTCACCCCTCCACTTT.

V is TRBV18 and J is TRBJ1-1; D perhaps matches TRBD1 (5 bases). This CDR3 spans 18 amino acids. Between the trimmed V and J ends, which lost 4 bases and 1 base, there was a span of 22 bases. Germline V gene lookup returns CDR1 KGHSH and CDR2 LQKENI. This CDR3 reads CASSLNKMGVWENTEAFF. As DNA, the CDR3 is TGTGCCAGCTCACTCAATAAAATGGGGGTCTGGGAGAACACTGAAGCTTTCTTT.

V is TRBV10-3 and J is TRBJ2-3; D not certain. The germline V gene has CDR1 ENHRY and CDR2 SYGVKD. The CDR3 runs 12 residues. V shed 2 bases and J shed 1 base, with 1 base lying between them. CDR3 nucleotide sequence: TGTGCCATCAGTGAGGGCACAGATACGCAGTATTTT. Translation gives CAISEGTDTQYF.

This rearrangement joins TRBV6-5 to TRBJ2-7, with TRBD1 matching 7 bases. With V trimmed by 2 bases and J by 3 bases, 7 bases remained unmatched. This CDR3 spans 15 amino acids. Germline V lookup: CDR1 MNHEY, CDR2 SVGAGI. The CDR3, as DNA: TGTGCCAGCAGTTACACCGGGACAGACATCTACGAGCAGTACTTC. It codes for CASSYTGTDIYEQYF.